The clone carrying this T cell receptor beta chain was counted between two and nine times. No antigen is known for it. The germline gives CDR1 ENHRY, CDR2 SYGVKD. There are 15 residues in the CDR3. Trimming cost V 0 bases and J 5 bases, with 13 bases left between them. These data are taken from a study of T cell repertoires in cytomegalovirus infection. TCRdb redid the calling of the reads with MiXCR, one entry per CDR3 protein. The sample yields about 830,000 distinct CDR3 sequences, 32% seen once. The study, taken as a whole, reports: HLA-C-restricted TCR beta clonotypes specific for CMV led the ex vivo response.

The TCR originated in a human donor in good health (CMV status not recorded). Some clones in this sample may be carry-over from other donors' samples. Specimen: cultured CD8+ T cells from PBMCs, collected from culture after CMV antigen stimulation. The chain carries TRBV10-3 and TRBJ2-5; D tentatively fits TRBD1 or TRBD2 (5 bases each). This CDR3 is CAISESGTWGETQYF. DNA of the CDR3: TGTGCCATCAGTGAGTCGGGGACCTGGGGGGAGACCCAGTACTTC.